The next 24 T cell receptor beta chains were all read from a single sample in a study of T-cell reconstitution after alpha-beta-depleted transplantation in children. Unique molecular identifiers were built into the TCRbeta library. TCRdb recomputed calls from the PCR reads with MiXCR, one row per CDR3 protein. The sample contains 780,000 or so distinct CDR3 sequences, 15% to 20% of which appear only once. The material sequenced was PBMCs, mostly from graft donor cells, taken 360 days after TCRalphabeta/CD19-depleted stem cell transplant. These receptors all stem from a male patient aged 10-17 years who had a stem cell transplant for acute lymphoblastic leukemia, so the T cells may come from the graft donor.

The V and J genes are TRBV12-3 or TRBV12-4 and TRBJ2-1, with 8 bases aligning to TRBD2. With 5 bases clipped from V and 12 bases from J, the junction kept 12 bases outside the gene matches. The CDR3 spans 14 residues. CDR3 in DNA: TGTGCCAGCAGTCACGTCCCGGGACTAGTGTGGCAGTTCTTC. Protein: CASSHVPGLVWQFF.

This clonotype has more than one count but fewer than ten. The rearrangement joins TRBV5-1 to TRBJ2-6, with D maybe TRBD1 (6 bases). V was pared by 2 bases and J by 4 bases, with 10 bases between. The germline gives CDR1 SGHRS, CDR2 YFSETQ. This CDR3 comprises 15 residues. The CDR3 spells CASSFSGAGANVLTF. The CDR3 region has the DNA TGCGCCAGCAGCTTTTCAGGGGCGGGGGCCAACGTCCTGACTTTC. The whole variable domain, remainder taken from reference TRBV5-1 and TRBJ2-6, is KAGVTQTPRYLIKTRGQQVTLSCSPISGHRSVSWYQQTPGQGLQFLFEYFSETQRNKGNFPGRFSGRQFSNSRSEMNVSTLELGDSALYLCASSFSGAGANVLTFGAGSRLTVL.

This clonotype came up a few times. The V call is TRBV11-2, the J call TRBJ2-5, with TRBD2 matching 12 bases. CDR3 size: 16 residues. Germline CDR1 reads SGHAT; CDR2 reads FQNNGV. The trim removed 5 bases at V and 3 bases at J, leaving 7 bases unmatched. The CDR3 loop reads CASSHRLAGEKETQYF. CDR3 in DNA: TGTGCCAGCAGCCACCGACTAGCGGGAGAGAAAGAGACCCAGTACTTC.

The V call is TRBV2, the J call TRBJ2-5; maybe TRBD2 (5 bases). Between the trimmed V and J ends, which lost 3 bases and 9 bases, there was a span of 11 bases. CDR1 is SNHLY, CDR2 FYNNEI, per germline. The CDR3 covers 12 residues. CDR3 nucleotides: TGTGCCAGCAGTGATCCTCCGGGGTCCCAGTACTTC. Translated: CASSDPPGSQYF.

This clonotype has at least ten counts. The gene calls are TRBV3-1 and TRBJ1-2; D is unresolved. The ends were cut back, 3 bases at V and 5 bases at J, with 4 bases in the middle. Germline values: CDR1 LGHDT, CDR2 YNNKEL (reference sequence). This CDR3 contains 11 residues. The CDR3 protein is CASSQLYGYTF. The CDR3 nucleotides read TGTGCCAGCAGCCAGCTATATGGCTACACCTTC.

V usage is TRBV12-3 or TRBV12-4 and J usage is TRBJ2-7; possibly TRBD1 or TRBD2 for D (5 bases each). The V end lost 4 bases, the J end lost 3 bases, and 13 bases lay between the germline ends. The CDR3 length is 14 residues. The CDR3 loop is CASSSSGTRYEQYF. In DNA form, the CDR3 reads TGTGCCAGCAGTTCGTCCGGGACCCGCTACGAGCAGTACTTC.

This clonotype has ten or more counts. The chain combines TRBV27 with TRBJ2-1, with 7 nucleotides matching TRBD1. The germline V gene encodes CDR1 MNHEY and CDR2 SMNVEV (reference sequence). The CDR3 sequence is 14 residues long. V lost 2 bases and J lost 2; bases outside the gene matches: 0. The CDR3 reads CASSLQGAYNEQFF. DNA of the CDR3: TGTGCCAGCAGTTTACAGGGGGCCTACAATGAGCAGTTCTTC.

This clonotype was observed a handful of times. The V gene is TRBV4-2, the J gene TRBJ1-6; D perhaps matches TRBD1 (5 bases). CDR1 LGHNA and CDR2 YNFKEQ come from the germline V gene. The V and J ends lost 1 base and 9 bases respectively, with 19 bases between them. This CDR3 is 17 amino acids long. CDR3 DNA: TGTGCCAGCAGCCAAGTAGGGACGGCTGAATGGGGTTCACCCCTCCACTTT. It is translated as CASSQVGTAEWGSPLHF.

This clonotype was observed many times. The gene calls are TRBV5-1 and TRBJ2-5; D remains ambiguous. V lost 4 bases and J lost 5, with 12 bases in between. CDR3 length: 13 amino acids. The germline CDR1 and CDR2 sequences are SGHRS and YFSETQ. The CDR3 DNA is TGCGCCAGCAGCCAATACACGGAGGAGACCCAGTACTTC. Protein sequence: CASSQYTEETQYF.

This sequence joins TRBV5-6 and TRBJ2-4; possible D gene TRBD1, 8 bases. Germline values: CDR1 SGHDT, CDR2 YYEEEE. The CDR3 has 17 amino acids. Trimming removed 4 bases from V and 0 bases from J, with 17 bases in between. For the CDR3, the DNA is TGTGCCAGCAGCAGATACAGGGGGGGACTAGCCAAAAACATTCAGTACTTC. This encodes CASSRYRGGLAKNIQYF.

The chain carries TRBV11-2 and TRBJ2-2; TRBD2 matches 7 bases. This CDR3 has 17 amino acids. Per germline, CDR1 SGHAT and CDR2 FQNNGV. The trim removed 0 bases at V and 0 bases at J, leaving 4 bases unmatched. CDR3 sequence (DNA): TGTGCCAGCAGCTTAGAAGGCGGGAGCGCGAACACCGGGGAGCTGTTTTTT. It specifies CASSLEGGSANTGELFF.

J is TRBJ1-2 and V is TRBV6-5; 10 bases agree with TRBD1. V shed 6 bases and J 2 bases; nucleotides not matched to a gene: 6. The CDR3 runs 15 residues. The germline V gene encodes CDR1 MNHEY and CDR2 SVGAGI. CDR3 protein: CASRTGQGENYGYTF. CDR3 in DNA: TGTGCCAGCAGAACCGGACAGGGGGAAAACTATGGCTACACCTTC.

V is TRBV27 and J is TRBJ2-1, with 10 bases identical to TRBD2. The V segment lost 4 bases and the J segment 6 bases; nucleotides outside the gene matches: 3. Germline values: CDR1 MNHEY, CDR2 SMNVEV (reference sequence). There are 14 residues in the CDR3. The CDR3 loop is CASSWGLASNEQFF. CDR3 nucleotide sequence: TGTGCCAGCAGTTGGGGACTAGCGTCCAATGAGCAGTTCTTC.

In its sample, this clonotype was seen many times. This chain joins TRBV20-1 and TRBJ1-5; unclear D gene. The CDR3 extends over 13 amino acids. V gave up 1 base and J gave up 10 bases, with 14 bases separating them. Germline CDR1 reads DFQATT; CDR2 reads SNEGSKA (reference sequence). The CDR3 spells CSARVRPADPQHF. The CDR3 DNA follows: TGCAGTGCTAGAGTCAGGCCCGCGGATCCCCAGCATTTT.

The chain combines TRBV9 with TRBJ2-7; the D gene is possibly TRBD2 (6 bases). V was clipped by 1 base and J by 2 bases, with 13 bases between them. There are 15 residues in the CDR3. Looked up from germline, CDR1 is SGDLS and CDR2 is YYNGEE. The CDR3 reads CASSVSGDSTYEQYF. The CDR3 DNA sequence: TGTGCCAGCAGCGTATCGGGGGACTCAACCTACGAGCAGTACTTC.

This clonotype has ten or more counts. The chain combines TRBV7-6 with TRBJ2-7; 7 nucleotides line up with TRBD1. Trimming took 6 bases from V and 0 from J; bases not matched to a gene: 5. The germline V gene has CDR1 SGHVS and CDR2 FNYEAQ. The length of the CDR3 is 14 residues. The CDR3 loop reads CASSYRDSSYEQYF. The CDR3 nucleotides are TGTGCCAGCAGTTACAGGGACAGCTCCTACGAGCAGTACTTC.

The genes are TRBV20-1 and TRBJ1-1; weak D call: TRBD1 (5 bases). The CDR3 spans 15 residues. With 1 base removed from V and 2 bases from J, the gap between germline ends came to 14 bases. In germline, CDR1 is DFQATT, CDR2 SNEGSKA (reference sequence). CDR3 sequence (DNA): TGCAGTGCTAGAGGGGTTTGGGGGACCAACACTGAAGCTTTCTTT. This codes for CSARGVWGTNTEAFF.

The gene calls are TRBV4-1 and TRBJ1-5; TRBD1 matches 8 bases. CDR1 and CDR2 from the germline V gene are MGHRA and YSYEKL. This CDR3 has 14 amino acids. With V trimmed by 2 bases and J by 9 bases, 6 bases remained unmatched. In DNA form, the CDR3 reads TGCGCCAGCAGCCAAAATGGACAGGGCCTGCCCCAGCATTTT. It yields the protein CASSQNGQGLPQHF.

At least ten counts were recorded for this clonotype. The chain employs TRBV4-2 and TRBJ2-1, with TRBD1 matching 9 bases. Per germline, CDR1 LGHNA and CDR2 YNFKEQ. J lost 8 bases, V lost 4 bases, and 6 bases had no gene match. The CDR3 is 14 amino acids. This CDR3 is CASSPGQGSHEQFF. The CDR3 nucleotides read TGTGCCAGCAGCCCGGGACAGGGATCTCATGAGCAGTTCTTC.

This clonotype has more than one count but fewer than ten. This sequence joins TRBV24-1 and TRBJ1-1; D unclear. Trimming cost V 3 bases and J 7 bases, with 8 bases left between them. Germline V gene data show CDR1 as KGHDR and CDR2 as SFDVKD. This CDR3 has 12 residues. The DNA for the CDR3 is TGTGCCACCAGTGATGAGACGGATGAAGCTTTCTTT. The encoded protein is CATSDETDEAFF.

In its sample, this clonotype was seen a few times. The chain is built from TRBV6-5 and TRBJ2-3; TRBD1 is a possible D gene (6 bases). Germline values: CDR1 MNHEY, CDR2 SVGAGI. CDR3 size: 15 residues. The germline V and J ends were trimmed by 0 bases and 7 bases, with 14 bases remaining between them. CDR3 sequence reads: CASSYSNRVTYTQYF. The CDR3 DNA reads TGTGCCAGCAGTTACTCGAACAGGGTAACCTATACGCAGTATTTT.

This clonotype was picked up a small number of times. The chain carries TRBV20-1 and TRBJ2-7, with no clear D. Germline values: CDR1 DFQATT, CDR2 SNEGSKA (reference sequence). This CDR3 is 11 amino acids long. Between the trimmed V and J ends, which lost 2 bases and 5 bases, there was a span of 7 bases. Here the CDR3 reads CSARSIHEQYF. CDR3 DNA sequence: TGCAGTGCTAGAAGCATTCACGAGCAGTACTTC.

The J gene is TRBJ2-3, the V gene TRBV18; the D is unclear. The V gene's germline CDR1 is KGHSH and CDR2 LQKENI. Trimming left V 3 bases short and J 3 bases short, with 13 bases between. CDR3 length: 15 residues. CDR3 loop: CASSPAPGRTDTQYF. CDR3 sequence (DNA): TGTGCCAGCTCACCGGCTCCGGGCAGAACAGATACGCAGTATTTT. Full variable domain (missing parts from reference TRBV18 and TRBJ2-3): NAGVMQNPRHLVRRRGQEARLRCSPMKGHSHVYWYRQLPEEGLKFMVYLQKENIIDESGMPKERFSAEFPKEGPSILRIQQVVRGDSAAYFCASSPAPGRTDTQYFGPGTRLTVL.

This clonotype was found a few times. V gene TRBV29-1 combines with J gene TRBJ1-1; maybe TRBD1 (5 bases). The CDR3 spans 13 residues. Germline V CDR1 and CDR2: SQVTM, ANQGSEA. The V and J ends lost 6 bases and 1 base respectively, with 12 bases between them. In nucleotides, the CDR3 is TGCAGCGTACAAAGAGGGGCGAACACTGAAGCTTTCTTT. Protein product: CSVQRGANTEAFF.